Each of the 17 T cell receptor beta chains below was sequenced from the same sample in a study of blood T cell repertoires in COVID-19. This table comes from immunoSEQ multiplex PCR, and its TCRdb copy is limited to in-frame clones, with some not included. In the table there are approximately 200,000 clones, roughly nine tenths of which are singletons. Sample: peripheral blood. The receptor source for this set is a woman in her forties or fifties with acute or convalescent COVID-19.

The gene calls are TRBV19 and TRBJ2-2, with a possible D match to TRBD1 (6 bases). Germline V gene data show CDR1 as LNHDA and CDR2 as SQIVND (reference sequence). This CDR3 region has 17 residues. Trimming removed 5 bases from V and 0 bases from J, with 16 bases in between. The CDR3 DNA sequence: TGTGCCAGTAGTTTGCAGGGGCCGCTGGCGAACACCGGGGAGCTGTTTTTT. It translates to CASSLQGPLANTGELFF.

The chain carries TRBV6-5 and TRBJ1-1; D is uncertain. The V end was cut by 3 bases, the J end by 3 bases, with 11 bases between. The CDR3 consists of 14 residues. The germline CDR1 and CDR2 sequences are MNHEY and SVGAGI. CDR3 loop: CASSYDPSDTEAFF. The CDR3 DNA reads TGTGCCAGCAGTTATGATCCCAGCGACACTGAAGCTTTCTTT.

The genes are TRBV3-1 (or the pseudogene TRBV3-2) and TRBJ1-1; possibly TRBD1 for D (5 bases). V shed 6 bases and J shed 4 bases, with 12 bases lying between them. Per the germline V gene, CDR1 is LGHDT and CDR2 is YNNKEL (reference sequence). The CDR3 sequence is 13 residues long. Here the CDR3 reads CASRGGVGTEAFF. CDR3 nucleotides: TGTGCCAGCAGGGGGGGGGTCGGCACTGAAGCTTTCTTT.

The chain joins TRBV5-4 to TRBJ2-2, with D unresolved. From germline, CDR1 is SGHNT and CDR2 YYREEE (reference sequence). Deletions cut 4 bases from V and 7 bases from J, with 17 bases between. The CDR3 sequence is 15 residues long. CDR3 in amino acids: CASSPTNGHGGELFF. CDR3 DNA sequence: TGTGCCAGCAGCCCCACGAATGGGCACGGCGGGGAGCTGTTTTTT.

DNA for the CDR3: TGTACTGGGGGCCTCACAGATACGCAGTATTTT. As protein: CTGGLTDTQYF. The chain links TRBV19 to TRBJ2-3; maybe TRBD1 (6 bases). CDR1 is LNHDA, CDR2 SQIVND, per germline (reference sequence). CDR3 length equals 11 residues. The whole variable domain, filled in from reference TRBV19 and TRBJ2-3, reads DGGITQSPKYLFRKEGQNVTLSCEQNLNHDAMYWYRQDPGQGLRLIYYSQIVNDFQKGDIAEGYSVSREKKESFPLTVTSAQKNPTAFYLCTGGLTDTQYFGPGTRLTVL.

The V gene is TRBV29-1, the J gene TRBJ2-2, with 9 bases aligning to TRBD1. CDR1 and CDR2 from the germline V gene are SQVTM and ANQGSEA. CDR3 length: 13 amino acids. Trimming removed 7 bases from V and 7 bases from J; junction bases left unmatched: 7. The CDR3 nucleotides read TGCAGCGCCGAGGGACAGGGCGGCGGGGAGCTGTTTTTT. It yields the protein CSAEGQGGGELFF.

This clone was recorded only once. The rearrangement uses TRBV19 and TRBJ2-7; 11 nucleotides agree with TRBD1. The CDR3 is made up of 14 amino acids. V dropped 3 bases and J dropped 7; count of bases not matched to a gene: 5. Germline assignment: CDR1 LNHDA and CDR2 SQIVND (reference sequence). The CDR3 region is CASSIGQGAREQYF. The CDR3, as DNA: TGTGCCAGTAGTATTGGACAGGGGGCTCGAGAGCAGTACTTC.

The V gene is TRBV7-9, the J gene TRBJ2-7; 9 bases map to TRBD1. In germline, CDR1 is SEHNR, CDR2 FQNEAQ (reference sequence). CDR3 length equals 16 residues. Germline trimming cut 5 bases from V and 2 bases from J; bases unmatched to any gene: 10. In nucleotides, the CDR3 is TGTGCCAGCAGCCACTCTCGCAGGACAGGGGCCTACGAGCAGTACTTC. This sequence encodes CASSHSRRTGAYEQYF.

The chain joins TRBV5-4 to TRBJ1-2, with D tentatively TRBD1 (6 bases). V was cut by 1 base and J by 4 bases, with 26 bases left in between. Germline values: CDR1 SGHNT, CDR2 YYREEE (reference sequence). This CDR3 comprises 19 residues. This CDR3 reads CASSLYVVGDIPPFYGYTF. CDR3 sequence (DNA): TGTGCCAGCAGCTTGTATGTCGTGGGGGACATCCCTCCTTTCTATGGCTACACCTTC.

The genes are TRBV6-1 and TRBJ2-5; D gene uncertain. The V gene lost 1 base and the J gene lost 7 bases, with 13 bases spanning the gap. This CDR3 spans 14 amino acids. The germline gives CDR1 MNHNS, CDR2 SASEGT. The CDR3 region is CASSEGLVIGTQYF. The CDR3 DNA reads TGTGCCAGCAGTGAAGGGTTGGTAATCGGGACCCAGTACTTC.

The chain uses TRBV24-1 and TRBJ2-5, with 8 bases lining up with TRBD1. V lost 10 bases and J lost 1; bases outside the gene matches: 10. The V gene's germline CDR1 is KGHDR and CDR2 SFDVKD. The CDR3 is 15 residues long. The DNA of the CDR3 is TGTGCCACACAGGGAACAGGGGGTCCCCAAGAGACCCAGTACTTC. Translating gives CATQGTGGPQETQYF.

The chain is built from TRBV2 and TRBJ1-1, with D perhaps TRBD1 (5 bases). The ends were cut back, 1 base at V and 5 bases at J, with 23 bases in the middle. This CDR3 spans 18 amino acids. CDR1 and CDR2 from the germline V gene are SNHLY and FYNNEI. As DNA, the CDR3 is TGTGCCAGCAGTGAAGATACCCCCTCCTGGACCAGGGCGACTGAAGCTTTCTTT. Translated, it gives CASSEDTPSWTRATEAFF.

Only a few counts were recorded for this clone. The J gene is TRBJ1-4, the V gene TRBV7-7; no definite D call. Looked up from germline, CDR1 is SSHAT and CDR2 is FNYEAQ (reference sequence). V lost 2 bases and J lost 4, with 11 bases in between. The CDR3 covers 15 residues. The CDR3: CASSLRLGSNEKLFF. As DNA, the CDR3 is TGTGCCAGCAGCTTACGGTTAGGGAGTAATGAAAAACTGTTTTTT.

This clone was picked up one time. V and J are TRBV19 and TRBJ1-1, with a weak D call TRBD1 (6 bases). With 3 bases removed from V and 0 bases from J, the gap between germline ends came to 11 bases. Germline CDR1 reads LNHDA; CDR2 reads SQIVND (reference sequence). This CDR3 has 15 residues. The CDR3, as DNA: TGTGCCAGTAGTATCGGGAGGGGGATGAACACTGAAGCTTTCTTT. It encodes CASSIGRGMNTEAFF. The entire variable domain, with the rest obtained from reference TRBV19 and TRBJ1-1, is as follows: DGGITQSPKYLFRKEGQNVTLSCEQNLNHDAMYWYRQDPGQGLRLIYYSQIVNDFQKGDIAEGYSVSREKKESFPLTVTSAQKNPTAFYLCASSIGRGMNTEAFFGQGTRLTVV.

The chain recombines TRBV7-2 with TRBJ1-1; D uncertain. This CDR3 has 12 residues. Germline loops: CDR1 SGHTA, CDR2 FQGNSA. V was pared by 5 bases and J by 11 bases, with 15 bases between. The DNA of the CDR3 is TGTGCCAGCAGCCCCCCAGGCCGGGAGGCTTTCTTT. Translated, it gives CASSPPGREAFF.

The chain has TRBV11-3 and TRBJ2-7; weak D call: TRBD2 (6 bases). The CDR3 is made up of 14 amino acids. Trimming removed 5 bases from V and 3 bases from J, with 14 bases in between. From germline, CDR1 is SGHNT and CDR2 YENEEA. Here the CDR3 DNA reads TGTGCCAGCAGCCGCGGCGGGGCACACTACGAGCAGTACTTC. It is translated as CASSRGGAHYEQYF.

The gene calls are TRBV18 and TRBJ1-2; 7 positions agree with TRBD1. CDR3 length: 15 amino acids. CDR1 KGHSH and CDR2 LQKENI come from the germline V gene. The trim removed 4 bases at V and 1 base at J, leaving 6 bases unmatched. This CDR3 reads CASSRRDSFNYGYTF. The DNA of the CDR3 is TGTGCCAGCTCACGGCGGGACAGCTTTAACTATGGCTACACCTTC.